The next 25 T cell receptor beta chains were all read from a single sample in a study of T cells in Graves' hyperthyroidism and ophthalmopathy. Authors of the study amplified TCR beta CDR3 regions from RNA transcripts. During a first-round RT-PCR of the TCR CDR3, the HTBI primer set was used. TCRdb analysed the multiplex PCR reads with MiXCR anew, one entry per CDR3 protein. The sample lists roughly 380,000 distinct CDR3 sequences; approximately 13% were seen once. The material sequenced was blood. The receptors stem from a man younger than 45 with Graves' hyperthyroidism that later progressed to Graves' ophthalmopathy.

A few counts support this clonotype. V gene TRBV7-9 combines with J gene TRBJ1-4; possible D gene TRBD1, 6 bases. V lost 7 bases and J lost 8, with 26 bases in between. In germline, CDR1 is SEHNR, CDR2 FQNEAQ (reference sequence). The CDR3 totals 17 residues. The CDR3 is CASTDSPGGQGGEKLFF. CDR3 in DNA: TGTGCCAGCACCGACTCACCTGGGGGGCAGGGCGGCGAAAAACTGTTTTTT.

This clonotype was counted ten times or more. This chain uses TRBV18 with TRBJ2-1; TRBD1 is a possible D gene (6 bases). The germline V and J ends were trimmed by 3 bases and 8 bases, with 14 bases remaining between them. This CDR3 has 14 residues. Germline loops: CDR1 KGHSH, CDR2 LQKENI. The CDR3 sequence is CASSPGLQGYEQFF. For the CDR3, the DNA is TGTGCCAGCTCACCCGGGCTACAGGGTTATGAGCAGTTCTTC.

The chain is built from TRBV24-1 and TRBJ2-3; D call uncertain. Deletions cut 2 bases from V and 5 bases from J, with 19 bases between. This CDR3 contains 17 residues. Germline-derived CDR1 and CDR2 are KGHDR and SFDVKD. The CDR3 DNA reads TGTGCCACCAGTGATTCCACCCTTCCTCCTTCTAGAGATACGCAGTATTTT. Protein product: CATSDSTLPPSRDTQYF.

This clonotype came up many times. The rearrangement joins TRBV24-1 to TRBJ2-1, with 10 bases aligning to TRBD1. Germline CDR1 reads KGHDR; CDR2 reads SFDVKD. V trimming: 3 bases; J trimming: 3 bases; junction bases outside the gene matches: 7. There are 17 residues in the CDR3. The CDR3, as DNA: TGTGCCACCAGTGATCACCACGGGACAGGGGACTACAATGAGCAGTTCTTC. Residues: CATSDHHGTGDYNEQFF.

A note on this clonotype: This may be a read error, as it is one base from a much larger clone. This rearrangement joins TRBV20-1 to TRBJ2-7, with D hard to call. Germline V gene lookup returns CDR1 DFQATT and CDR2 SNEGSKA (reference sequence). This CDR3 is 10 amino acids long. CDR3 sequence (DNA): TGCGGTGCTCAGAAAGGGGAGCAGTACTTC. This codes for CGAQKGEQYF.

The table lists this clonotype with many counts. The CDR3 protein is CASSLVQGDSEAFF. CDR3 nucleotide sequence: TGTGCCAGCAGCTTGGTCCAGGGTGATTCTGAAGCTTTCTTT. J is TRBJ1-1 and V is TRBV5-6, with a possible D match to TRBD1 (5 bases). The germline gives CDR1 SGHDT, CDR2 YYEEEE. V was shortened by 0 bases and J by 6 bases, with 12 bases between the two germline ends. The CDR3 runs 14 residues.

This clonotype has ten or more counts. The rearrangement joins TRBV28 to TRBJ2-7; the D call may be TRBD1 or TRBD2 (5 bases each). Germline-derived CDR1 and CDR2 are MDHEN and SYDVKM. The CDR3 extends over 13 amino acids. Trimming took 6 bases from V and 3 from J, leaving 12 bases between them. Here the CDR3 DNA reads TGTGCCAGCAGGCCGGGACCCAACTACGAGCAGTACTTC. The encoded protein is CASRPGPNYEQYF.

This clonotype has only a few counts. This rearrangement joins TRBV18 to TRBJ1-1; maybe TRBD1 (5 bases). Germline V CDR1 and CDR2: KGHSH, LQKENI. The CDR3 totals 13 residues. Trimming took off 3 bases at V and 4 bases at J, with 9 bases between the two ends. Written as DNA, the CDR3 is TGTGCCAGCTCACCTCTGGGGGGCACTGAAGCTTTCTTT. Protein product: CASSPLGGTEAFF.

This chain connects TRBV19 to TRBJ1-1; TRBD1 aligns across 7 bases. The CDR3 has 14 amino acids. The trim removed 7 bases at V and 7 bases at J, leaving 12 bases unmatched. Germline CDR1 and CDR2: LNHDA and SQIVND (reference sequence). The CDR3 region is CASTLGGLIGEAFF. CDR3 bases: TGTGCCAGTACTTTAGGGGGCCTGATTGGTGAAGCTTTCTTT.

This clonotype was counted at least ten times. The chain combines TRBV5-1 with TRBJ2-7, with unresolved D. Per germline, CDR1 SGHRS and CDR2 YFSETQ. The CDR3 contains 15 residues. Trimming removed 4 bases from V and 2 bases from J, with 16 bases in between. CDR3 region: CASSLTPGPTYEQYF. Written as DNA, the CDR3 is TGCGCCAGCAGCCTCACTCCGGGCCCGACCTACGAGCAGTACTTC.

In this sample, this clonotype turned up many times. The CDR3 reads CAISPGQGFLRSGNTIYF. The CDR3 region has the DNA TGTGCCATCAGTCCGGGACAGGGGTTCCTCCGGTCTGGAAACACCATATATTTT. The rearrangement joins TRBV10-3 to TRBJ1-3; 10 nucleotides match TRBD1. The CDR3 is made up of 18 amino acids. V trimming: 5 bases; J trimming: 1 base; junction bases outside the gene matches: 11. Germline-derived CDR1 and CDR2 are ENHRY and SYGVKD.

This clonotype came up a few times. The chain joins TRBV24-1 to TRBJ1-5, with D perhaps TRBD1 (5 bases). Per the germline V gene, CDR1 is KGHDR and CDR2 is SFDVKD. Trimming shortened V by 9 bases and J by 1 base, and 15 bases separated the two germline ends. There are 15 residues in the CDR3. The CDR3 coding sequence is TGTGCCACCGAGGGGAGGGGTGGGAGCAATCAGCCCCAGCATTTT. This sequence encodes CATEGRGGSNQPQHF.

The CDR3 region is CASSGQISNQPQHF. CDR3 sequence (DNA): TGTGCCAGCAGCGGACAGATTAGCAATCAGCCCCAGCATTTT. The chain links TRBV7-2 to TRBJ1-5; perhaps TRBD1 as D (6 bases). The length of the CDR3 is 14 residues. The germline gives CDR1 SGHTA, CDR2 FQGNSA. Between the trimmed V and J ends, which lost 5 bases and 0 bases, there was a span of 8 bases.

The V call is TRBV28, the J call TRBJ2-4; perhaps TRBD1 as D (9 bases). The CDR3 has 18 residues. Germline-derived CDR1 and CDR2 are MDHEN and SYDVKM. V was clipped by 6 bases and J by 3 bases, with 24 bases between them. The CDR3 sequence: CASRALGQGTRDKNIQYF. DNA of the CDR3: TGTGCCAGCAGGGCCCTCGGACAGGGGACTAGGGACAAAAACATTCAGTACTTC.

The CDR3 nucleotides read TGTGCCAGCTCCCCTTCGACAGGCACCTACGAGCAGTACTTC. It translates to CASSPSTGTYEQYF. The chain recombines TRBV18 with TRBJ2-7; D possibly corresponds to TRBD1 (6 bases). CDR3 length: 14 amino acids. With 6 bases removed from V and 2 bases from J, the gap between germline ends came to 14 bases. CDR1 is KGHSH and CDR2 is LQKENI in the germline V gene.

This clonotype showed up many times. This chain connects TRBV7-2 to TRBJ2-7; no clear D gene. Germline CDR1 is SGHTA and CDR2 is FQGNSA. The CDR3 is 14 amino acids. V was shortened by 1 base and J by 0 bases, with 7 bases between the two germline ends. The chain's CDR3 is CASSLGWTSYEQYF. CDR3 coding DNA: TGTGCCAGCAGCTTAGGGTGGACCTCCTACGAGCAGTACTTC.

This CDR3 reads CASSIAGGPYEQYF. As DNA, the CDR3 is TGTGCCAGTAGTATAGCGGGGGGCCCATACGAGCAGTACTTC. This rearrangement joins TRBV19 to TRBJ2-7; TRBD2 is a possible D gene (7 bases). CDR1 and CDR2 from the germline V gene are LNHDA and SQIVND (reference sequence). V was clipped by 1 base and J by 4 bases, with 11 bases between them. CDR3 length: 14 residues.

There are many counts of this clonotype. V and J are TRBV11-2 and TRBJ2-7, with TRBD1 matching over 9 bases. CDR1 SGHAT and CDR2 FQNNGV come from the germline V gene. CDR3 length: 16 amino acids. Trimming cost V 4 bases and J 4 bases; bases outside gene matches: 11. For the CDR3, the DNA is TGTGCCAGCAGCTACTACTCCGGGACAGGGATGTACGAGCAGTACTTC. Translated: CASSYYSGTGMYEQYF.

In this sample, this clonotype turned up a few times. Here the CDR3 reads CATYGGQGIGELFF. CDR3 coding DNA: TGTGCCACCTATGGGGGACAGGGGATCGGGGAGCTGTTTTTT. This sequence joins TRBV3-1 and TRBJ2-2; 10 positions agree with TRBD1. This CDR3 has 14 amino acids. In germline, CDR1 is LGHDT, CDR2 YNNKEL (reference sequence). After removal of 10 bases from V and 7 bases from J, the junction contained 9 bases not matched to a gene.

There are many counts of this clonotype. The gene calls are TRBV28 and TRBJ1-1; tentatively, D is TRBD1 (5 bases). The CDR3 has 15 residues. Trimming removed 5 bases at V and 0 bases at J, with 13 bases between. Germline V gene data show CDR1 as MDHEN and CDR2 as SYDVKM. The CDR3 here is CASSTWDGLNTEAFF. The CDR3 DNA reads TGTGCCAGCAGTACCTGGGACGGCCTGAACACTGAAGCTTTCTTT.

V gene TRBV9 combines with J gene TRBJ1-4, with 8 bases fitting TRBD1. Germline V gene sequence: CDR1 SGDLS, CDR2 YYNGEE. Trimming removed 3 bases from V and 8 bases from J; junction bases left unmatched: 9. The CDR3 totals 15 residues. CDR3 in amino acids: CASSAWTGRGEKLFF. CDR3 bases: TGTGCCAGCAGCGCATGGACAGGGCGGGGAGAAAAACTGTTTTTT.

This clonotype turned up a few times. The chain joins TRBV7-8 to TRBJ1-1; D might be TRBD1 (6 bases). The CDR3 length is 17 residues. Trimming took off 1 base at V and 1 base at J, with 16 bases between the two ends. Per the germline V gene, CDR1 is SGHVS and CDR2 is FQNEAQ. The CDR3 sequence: CASSLGFNQGQNTEAFF. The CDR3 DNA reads TGTGCCAGCAGCTTAGGATTTAACCAGGGGCAGAACACTGAAGCTTTCTTT.

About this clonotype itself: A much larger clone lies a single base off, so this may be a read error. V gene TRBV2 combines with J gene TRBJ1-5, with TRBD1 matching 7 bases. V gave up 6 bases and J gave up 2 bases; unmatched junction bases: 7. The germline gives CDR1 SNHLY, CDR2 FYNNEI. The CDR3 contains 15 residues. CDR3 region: CASRSTGNGNQPQHF. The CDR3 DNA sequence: TGTGCCAGCAGATCGACAGGGAACGGCAATCAGCCCCAGCATTTT.

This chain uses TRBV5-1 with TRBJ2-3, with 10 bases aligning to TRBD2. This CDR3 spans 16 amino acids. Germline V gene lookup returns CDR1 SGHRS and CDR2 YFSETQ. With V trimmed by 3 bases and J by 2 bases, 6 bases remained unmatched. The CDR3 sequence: CASSSTSGRNTDTQYF. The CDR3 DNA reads TGCGCCAGCAGCTCGACTAGCGGGCGAAACACAGATACGCAGTATTTT.

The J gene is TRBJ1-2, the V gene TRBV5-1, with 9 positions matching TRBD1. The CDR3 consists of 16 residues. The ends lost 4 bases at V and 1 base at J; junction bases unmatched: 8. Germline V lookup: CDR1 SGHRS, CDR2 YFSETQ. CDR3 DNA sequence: TGCGCCAGCAGCGTTAATCCGGGACAGGGTAACTATGGCTACACCTTC. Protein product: CASSVNPGQGNYGYTF.